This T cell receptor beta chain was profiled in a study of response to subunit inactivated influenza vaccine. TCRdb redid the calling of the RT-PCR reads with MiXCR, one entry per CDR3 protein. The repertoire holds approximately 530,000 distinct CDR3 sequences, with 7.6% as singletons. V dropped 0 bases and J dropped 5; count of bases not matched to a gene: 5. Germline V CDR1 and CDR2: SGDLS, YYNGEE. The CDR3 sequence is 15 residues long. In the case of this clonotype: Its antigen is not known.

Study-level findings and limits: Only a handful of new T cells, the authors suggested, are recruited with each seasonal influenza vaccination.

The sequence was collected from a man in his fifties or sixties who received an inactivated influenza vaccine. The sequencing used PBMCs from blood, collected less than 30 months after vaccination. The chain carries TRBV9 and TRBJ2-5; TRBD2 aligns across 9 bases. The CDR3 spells CASSVDSGSWETQYF. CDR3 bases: TGTGCCAGCAGCGTAGATAGCGGGAGTTGGGAGACCCAGTACTTC.